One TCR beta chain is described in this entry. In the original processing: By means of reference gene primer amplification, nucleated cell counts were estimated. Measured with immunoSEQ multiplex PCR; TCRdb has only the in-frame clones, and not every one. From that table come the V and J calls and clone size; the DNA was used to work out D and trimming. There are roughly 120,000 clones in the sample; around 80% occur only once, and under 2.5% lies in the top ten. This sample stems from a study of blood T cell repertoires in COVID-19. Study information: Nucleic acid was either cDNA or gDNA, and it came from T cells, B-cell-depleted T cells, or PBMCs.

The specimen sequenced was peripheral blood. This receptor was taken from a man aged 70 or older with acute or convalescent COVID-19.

CDR3 amino acids: CASSLPPGTGCEKLFF. DNA for the CDR3: TGCGCCAGCAGCTTGCCACCTGGGACAGGGTGTGAAAAACTGTTTTTT. V usage is TRBV5-1 and J usage is TRBJ1-4; 9 bases match TRBD1. The germline CDR1 and CDR2 sequences are SGHRS and YFSETQ. This CDR3 comprises 16 residues. The trim removed 1 base at V and 7 bases at J, leaving 8 bases unmatched.